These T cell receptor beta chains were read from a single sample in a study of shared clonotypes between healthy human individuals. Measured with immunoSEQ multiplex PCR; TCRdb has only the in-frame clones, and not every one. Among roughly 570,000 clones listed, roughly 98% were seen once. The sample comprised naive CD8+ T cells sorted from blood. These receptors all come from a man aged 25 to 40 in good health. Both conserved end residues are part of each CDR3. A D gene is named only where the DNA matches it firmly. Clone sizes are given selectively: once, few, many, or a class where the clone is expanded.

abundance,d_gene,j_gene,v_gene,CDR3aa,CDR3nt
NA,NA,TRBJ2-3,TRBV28,CASSLGTTKEDTQYF,TGTGCCAGCAGTTTGGGCACTACGAAGGAAGATACGCAGTATTTT
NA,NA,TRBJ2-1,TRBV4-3,CASSQGSGPRGQFF,TGCGCCAGCAGCCAAGGTAGTGGTCCAAGGGGGCAGTTCTTC
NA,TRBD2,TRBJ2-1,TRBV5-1,CASSPGTSGINEQFF,TGCGCCAGCAGCCCGGGGACTAGCGGGATCAATGAGCAGTTCTTC
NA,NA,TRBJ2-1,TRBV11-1,CASSLNMRSYNEQFF,TGTGCCAGCAGCTTAAATATGCGTTCCTACAATGAGCAGTTCTTC
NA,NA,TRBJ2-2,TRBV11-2,CASRGLLLNTGELFF,TGTGCCAGCAGGGGACTCCTCCTAAACACCGGGGAGCTGTTTTTT
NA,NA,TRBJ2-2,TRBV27,CASSWFDGTGELFF,TGTGCCAGCAGTTGGTTCGACGGGACCGGGGAGCTGTTTTTT
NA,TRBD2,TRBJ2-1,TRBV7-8,CASSLVERGADEQFF,TGTGCCAGCAGCTTAGTTGAGCGGGGGGCTGATGAGCAGTTCTTC
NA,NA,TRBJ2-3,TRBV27,CASSQDAPPSTDTQYF,TGTGCCAGCAGCCAAGACGCCCCGCCAAGCACAGATACGCAGTATTTT
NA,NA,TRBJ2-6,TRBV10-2,CASSGANVLTF,TGCGCCAGCTCTGGGGCCAACGTCCTGACTTTC
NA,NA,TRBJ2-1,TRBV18,CASSPPDAVADEQFF,TGTGCCAGCTCACCACCTGACGCAGTAGCCGATGAGCAGTTCTTC
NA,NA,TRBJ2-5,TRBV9,CASSVGPGASGSFQETQYF,NA
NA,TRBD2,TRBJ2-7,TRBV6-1,CASSRLAGGFYEQYF,TGTGCCAGCAGTCGACTAGCGGGAGGATTCTACGAGCAGTACTTC
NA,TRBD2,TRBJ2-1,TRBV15,CATSILAGDNEQFF,TGTGCCACCAGTATACTAGCGGGAGACAATGAGCAGTTCTTC
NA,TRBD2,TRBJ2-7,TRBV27,CASSPSLAGVLYEQYF,TGTGCCAGCAGCCCCTCCCTAGCGGGAGTCCTTTACGAGCAGTACTTC
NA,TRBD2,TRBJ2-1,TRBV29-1,CSVPAGTRGNEQFF,TGCAGCGTTCCTGCCGGGACTAGGGGGAATGAGCAGTTCTTC
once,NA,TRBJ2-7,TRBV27,CASSFTTGSYEQYF,TGTGCCAGCAGTTTTACGACGGGGAGCTACGAGCAGTACTTC
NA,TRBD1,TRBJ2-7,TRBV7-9,CASSPIRGQGTYEQYF,TGTGCCAGCAGCCCGATCCGGGGACAGGGCACCTACGAGCAGTACTTC
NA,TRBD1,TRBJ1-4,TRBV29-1,CSVDPTGGEKLFF,TGCAGCGTCGACCCGACAGGGGGTGAAAAACTGTTTTTT
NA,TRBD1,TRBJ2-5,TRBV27,CASSLLSDRGEETQYF,TGTGCCAGCAGTTTATTGTCGGACAGGGGGGAAGAGACCCAGTACTTC
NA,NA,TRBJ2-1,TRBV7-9,CASSFLDRKVLEQFF,TGTGCCAGCAGCTTCTTAGATAGGAAGGTATTGGAGCAGTTCTTC
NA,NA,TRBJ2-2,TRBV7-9,CASSASGELFF,TGTGCCAGCAGCGCTTCCGGGGAGCTGTTTTTT
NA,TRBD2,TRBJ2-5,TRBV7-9,CASRSTSGDWRETQYF,TGTGCCAGCAGGTCAACTAGCGGAGATTGGAGGGAGACCCAGTACTTC
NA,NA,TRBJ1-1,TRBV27,CASSIQQNTEAFF,TGTGCCAGCAGTATACAGCAGAACACTGAAGCTTTCTTT
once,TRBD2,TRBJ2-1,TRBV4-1,CASSQLGLVINEQFF,TGCGCCAGCAGCCAGTTGGGACTAGTTATCAATGAGCAGTTCTTC
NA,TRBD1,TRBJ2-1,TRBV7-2,CASSLLQGAWYEQFF,TGTGCCAGCAGCTTACTACAGGGGGCCTGGTATGAGCAGTTCTTC
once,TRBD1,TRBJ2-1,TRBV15,CATSPRDRGLYNEQFF,TGTGCCACCAGCCCCAGGGACAGGGGGCTTTACAATGAGCAGTTCTTC
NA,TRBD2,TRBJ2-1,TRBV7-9,CASGGGAGGAHEQFF,TGTGCCAGCGGAGGGGGAGCGGGAGGGGCCCATGAGCAGTTCTTC
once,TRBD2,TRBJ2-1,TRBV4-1,CATNGGGSSYNEQFF,TGCGCCACAAACGGGGGAGGGTCCTCCTACAATGAGCAGTTCTTC
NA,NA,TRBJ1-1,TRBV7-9,CASSPPPGRNTEAFF,TGTGCCAGCAGCCCCCCTCCGGGGAGAAACACTGAAGCTTTCTTT
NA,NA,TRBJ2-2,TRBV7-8,CASSFGGTGELFF,TGTGCCAGCAGCTTTGGCGGGACCGGGGAGCTGTTTTTT
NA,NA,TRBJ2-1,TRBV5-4,CASSTPGGRHNEQFF,TGTGCCAGCAGCACCCCCGGGGGAAGACACAATGAGCAGTTCTTC
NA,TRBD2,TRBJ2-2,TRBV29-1,CSVEVEFGWTSGRAGELFF,TGCAGCGTTGAAGTAGAGTTCGGGTGGACTAGCGGGAGGGCCGGGGAGCTGTTTTTT
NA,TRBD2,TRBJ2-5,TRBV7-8,CASSFLAGEGPQETQYF,TGTGCCAGCAGCTTCTTAGCGGGAGAGGGGCCCCAAGAGACCCAGTACTTC
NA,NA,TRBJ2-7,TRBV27,CASSQWTEHYEQYF,TGTGCCAGCAGTCAATGGACAGAGCACTACGAGCAGTACTTC
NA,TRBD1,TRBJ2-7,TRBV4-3,CASSPRTGSYEQYF,TGCGCCAGCAGCCCTCGGACAGGGAGCTACGAGCAGTACTTC
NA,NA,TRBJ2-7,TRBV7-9,CASSPPSGTLSYEQYF,TGTGCCAGCAGCCCGCCCTCCGGGACGCTAAGCTACGAGCAGTACTTC
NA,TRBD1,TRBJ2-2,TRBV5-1,CASSQGTENTGELFF,TGCGCCAGCAGCCAGGGGACAGAGAACACCGGGGAGCTGTTTTTT
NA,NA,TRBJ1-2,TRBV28,CASSNAGTPGLFTF,TGTGCCAGCAGTAACGCCGGGACCCCGGGTCTGTTCACCTTC
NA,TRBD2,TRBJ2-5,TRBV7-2,CASSRPSGQETQYF,TGTGCCAGCAGCCGGCCTAGCGGACAAGAGACCCAGTACTTC
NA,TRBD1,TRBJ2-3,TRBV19,CASSINGQASTDTQYF,TGTGCCAGTAGTATTAACGGACAGGCTAGCACAGATACGCAGTATTTT
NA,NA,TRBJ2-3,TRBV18,CASSRDPFSSTDTQYF,TGTGCCAGCTCACGCGATCCCTTCTCTAGCACAGATACGCAGTATTTT
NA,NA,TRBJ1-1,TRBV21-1,CASSKEAQAGYVTEAFF,TGTGCCAGCAGCAAAGAAGCCCAGGCCGGGTATGTCACTGAAGCTTTCTTT
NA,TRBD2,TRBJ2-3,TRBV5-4,CASSLGLADLTDTQYF,TGTGCCAGCAGCTTGGGACTAGCGGACCTCACAGATACGCAGTATTTT
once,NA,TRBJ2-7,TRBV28,CASSLVFNEQYF,TGTGCCAGCAGTTTGGTGTTCAACGAGCAGTACTTC